This record concerns one T cell receptor (beta chain) sequence. Its antigen is still unknown. These data belong to a study of synovial regulatory T cells in juvenile arthritis (dated by TCRdb to between 2015 and 2016). At the level of the whole study: Of the sequenced patients, three were therapy-naive, one was treated with methotrexate plus infliximab, roughly six were treated with methotrexate, and one lacked treatment information. Using matched patient samples, the researchers compared TCRbeta CDR3 repertoires across three groups: blood iaTreg cells, other blood Treg cells and synovial fluid Treg cells. Although effector T cell subsets in the cohort were also sequenced for comparisons, the Treg dataset on its own covers only blood and synovial fluid Treg cells. TCR repertoire comparisons included Treg and Teff subsets from about 12 JIA patients with active disease. Study-wide conclusions, independent of this receptor: iaTreg TCR repertoires were largely private across patients and partially overlapped with synovial Teff and blood CPL repertoires. Blood iaTreg cells showed lower TCR diversity than other blood Treg cells, consistent with antigen-driven expansion. Synovial Treg cells shared more CDR3 sequences with iaTreg cells than with other blood Treg cells; Chao-Jaccard similarity confirmed closer relation.

HLA-DR+ Treg cells were designated as iaTreg cells, which were found to be more frequent in NO ID than ID patients at Tend and were hypothesised to expand during inflammation. TCR repertoire donors were about 11 juvenile idiopathic arthritis patients with active disease who had not reached inactive disease, 3 polyarticular and 8 oligoarticular. The TCR-sequenced patients had a median age of about 12 years (range about 2.4-22.9) and median disease duration of approximately seven years (range 0.2-19.1). The samples used for TCR repertoire analysis were collected at two centres in Italy. Peripheral blood mononuclear cells were separated on a Histopaque-1077 density gradient and then cryopreserved in around 90% FCS with around 10% DMSO. Library generation was performed with the immunoSEQ multiplex PCR assay. TCRbeta CDR3 sequencing was carried out by Adaptive Biotechnologies. Per the source publication's procedure: Repertoire similarity was assessed with the Chao-modified Jaccard index and with the median clonotype overlap from 200 random subsamples of equal sample size. Similarity analyses were performed using either productive nucleotide sequences or in silico-translated amino acid sequences. To compare repertoires, the researchers applied hierarchical clustering with single linkage as well as t-SNE, based on Chao-modified Jaccard distances. Repertoire diversity was quantified with the Renyi index, after sample size normalisation, across a range of alpha values. TCRdb stores this immuneACCESS table with in-frame sequences only. Part of the clones is absent; in the studies checked, under half of the shortfall reflects unresolved V genes, and no reason is known for the rest. The V and J calls and clone size are taken from that table; D and trimming were inferred from the DNA. This sample's table contains about 9,900 clones. In total, the top ten clones hold 1.7% of the sample.

The CDR3 numbers 12 residues from cysteine through phenylalanine. A DNA sequence was not provided. CDR1 is given as GTSNPN and CDR2 as SVGIG, both from the germline V gene (reference sequence). This clonotype was sampled from a donor aged 2 to 35 with juvenile idiopathic arthritis. The chain joins TRBV30 to TRBJ1-3. The sample consisted of Treg cells from blood. The label giving this sample's cell subset or site can be read as: HLA-DR+ inflammation-associated blood Treg cells. The CDR3 region: CAWSVRGNTIYF.